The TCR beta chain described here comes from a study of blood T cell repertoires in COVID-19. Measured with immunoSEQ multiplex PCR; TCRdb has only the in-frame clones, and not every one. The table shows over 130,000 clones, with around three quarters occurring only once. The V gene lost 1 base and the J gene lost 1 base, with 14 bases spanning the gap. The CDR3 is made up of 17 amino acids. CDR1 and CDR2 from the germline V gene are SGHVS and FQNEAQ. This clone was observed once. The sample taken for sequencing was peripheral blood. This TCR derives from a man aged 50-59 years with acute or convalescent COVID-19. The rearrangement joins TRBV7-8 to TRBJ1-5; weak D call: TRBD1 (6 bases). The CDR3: CASSLVETGISNQPQHF. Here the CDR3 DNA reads TGTGCCAGCAGCTTAGTTGAAACAGGGATCAGCAATCAGCCCCAGCATTTT.